This T cell receptor beta chain is drawn from a study of tumor-infiltrating lymphocytes in primary liver carcinoma. In the study overall: The five patients, who were men and women, ranged in age from 30 to 69 years. Study-wide results and limits: Tumors had a significantly higher top-250-clone fraction than blood (p = 0.039).

Concerning this clonotype itself: Its antigen is not known. At one end, the junction sequence differs from germline, possibly due to a read error.

The tissue used was unsorted bulk material of about 19-33 mg. RNA and DNA were co-extracted from it with the AllPrep DNA/RNA mini kit. Total RNA amounting to around 540 ng was the source from which TCR beta cDNA was made with a constant-region primer. ARM-PCR was slightly modified, and three nested multiplex PCR rounds with it gave rise to the TCR beta libraries. Primers for the first two PCR rounds were TRBV1-TRBV30 forward primers and a C-beta reverse primer (10 cycles per round). TCRdb analysed the multiplex PCR reads with MiXCR anew, one entry per CDR3 protein. The table shows just under 95,000 distinct CDR3 sequences, with just over 65% occurring only once. The CDR3 runs to 16 residues. Germline CDR1 SGHAT, CDR2 FQNNGV.

The chain couples TRBV11-2 to TRBJ2-5; D possibly corresponds to TRBD2 (5 bases). What was sequenced was tumor-adjacent normal liver tissue. The clonotype comes from a man aged 35 to 55 with primary liver carcinoma and hepatitis B virus infection. The CDR3 protein is CVSSSRGRMYQETQYF. In DNA form, the CDR3 reads TGTGTCAGCAGCTCTAGAGGGAGAATGTACCAAGAGACCCAGTACTTC.